This TCR beta chain was found in a study of regulatory T cells in long-lasting Graves disease. Study in general: Persistent Graves' disease required over 5 years of antithyroid drugs and positive TSH receptor antibodies. Whole-study results and caveats: It was in persistent disease that TRBV28, TRBJ1-2 and TRBJ2-5 were favored. Public clonotype sharing was higher in persistent than newly diagnosed patients.

TCR beta libraries were built with iRepertoire HTBI primers and Arm-PCR of CDR3 regions. TCRdb re-analysed the multiplex PCR reads in MiXCR, keeping a single row per CDR3 protein. The sample holds roughly 400,000 distinct CDR3 sequences; around 20% are singletons and the top ten take roughly 20%. J gave up 2 bases and V 6 bases, and 4 bases lay outside the gene matches. Germline V CDR1 and CDR2: DFQATT, SNEGSKA (reference sequence). The CDR3 is 13 residues long. As for time point: persistent/refractory GD, antithyroid drugs over 5 years with positive TRAb. RNA extracted from PBMCs served as the sequencing template. Diagnosis followed American Thyroid Association guidelines for Graves' disease. In the case of this clonotype: The target antigen is unknown.

Sequencing used peripheral blood mononuclear cells (PBMCs), obtained when the disease was refractory, from a patient treated with antithyroid drugs. The chain employs TRBV20-1 and TRBJ2-3, with 8 bases matching TRBD2. The receptor's source is a female donor with Graves disease. In DNA, the CDR3 is TGCAGTGCCACTAGCGGTATCACAGATACGCAGTATTTT. Translating it yields CSATSGITDTQYF.